This T cell receptor (beta chain) was profiled in a study of blood T cell repertoires in COVID-19. Study context: Samples representing acute and convalescent COVID-19 were sourced from the United States, Italy and Spain. T cells, B-cell-depleted T cells, or PBMCs supplied cDNA or gDNA.

The V end was cut by 6 bases, the J end by 1 base, with 12 bases between. CDR3 length equals 14 residues. The germline V gene encodes CDR1 SGHNT and CDR2 YENEEA. Authors' methods: Scientists estimated how many nucleated cells there were by amplifying reference gene primers. The protocol was immunoSEQ multiplex PCR, while the TCRdb copy is restricted to in-frame clones and leaves out a portion. The V and J calls and clone size are taken from that table; D and trimming were inferred from the DNA. Among 30,000 to 45,000 clones listed, about 82% were seen once. Sequencing was done on a sample of peripheral blood. The receptor was derived from a man aged 60 to 75 in a cohort sampled during active COVID-19. The chain carries TRBV11-3 and TRBJ2-5; D perhaps matches TRBD1 (5 bases). The CDR3 DNA is TGTGCCAGCAGGGGCCTGGGGCCCCAAGAGACCCAGTACTTC. Residues: CASRGLGPQETQYF.